Sequencing of this T cell receptor (beta chain) was carried out in a study of control samples from healthy donors and cancer patients. The length of the CDR3 is 16 residues. V was clipped by 5 bases and J by 0 bases; unmatched bases: 8. The germline CDR1 and CDR2 sequences are LGHNA and YNFKEQ. Sequenced by immunoSEQ multiplex PCR; TCRdb stores in-frame clones only, minus some. In the table there are about 120,000 clones, 89% of which are singletons. This rearrangement joins TRBV4-2 to TRBJ2-7; 9 bases are a match to TRBD2. This TCR was sampled from a man aged 50-59 years in good health. The sequenced material came from blood. The CDR3 here is CASSSGLASLSYEQYF. The CDR3 nucleotides read TGTGCCAGCAGCTCGGGACTAGCAAGCCTCTCCTACGAGCAGTACTTC.